The clone carrying this TCR beta chain was picked up many times. Its antigen is unknown. The data stem from a study of neurological immune-mediated disorders. The unsorted libraries originated from 2 million PBMCs that had been stored at -80 C. The CDR3 has 15 amino acids. Deletions cut 6 bases from V and 9 bases from J, with 18 bases between. TCRdb recomputed calls from the 5' RACE reads with MiXCR, one row per CDR3 protein. The sample lists tens of thousands of distinct CDR3 sequences, roughly 4.6% occurring once. Whole-study findings and limits: Private repertoires in all groups were suggested by the absence of shared CDR3 amino acid sequences among expanded clones across subjects.

The genes are TRBV12-3 or TRBV12-4 and TRBJ1-6; D remains unclear. Specimen: PBMCs. The clonotype comes from a middle-aged man with multiple sclerosis. The CDR3 is CASSPQRELGSPLHF. Here the CDR3 DNA reads TGTGCCAGCAGCCCGCAAAGAGAGCTGGGTTCACCCCTCCACTTT.